Below, 26 T cell receptor beta chains from the same sample are listed, as sequenced in a study of T cells in Graves' hyperthyroidism and ophthalmopathy. Amplification of TCR beta CDR3 regions used RNA as the template. HTBI primers were used for first-round RT-PCR of the TCR CDR3. MiXCR was run by TCRdb on the multiplex PCR reads, yielding one entry per CDR3 protein. The sample consists of around 250,000 distinct CDR3 sequences, 13% to 15% of them appearing once. The sample comprised blood. The receptors stem from a woman aged 40 to 55 with Graves' hyperthyroidism that later progressed to Graves' ophthalmopathy.

This chain links TRBV4-1 with TRBJ2-3, with TRBD1 as a possible D gene (5 bases). Germline V gene lookup returns CDR1 MGHRA and CDR2 YSYEKL. This CDR3 is 15 amino acids long. Trimming stripped 5 bases from V and 6 bases from J, with 18 bases between. The DNA of the CDR3 is TGCGCCAGCAGCATGGTTGGGGCCAGGATGGATACGCAGTATTTT. It specifies CASSMVGARMDTQYF.

The chain's CDR3 is CASGLGHTDTQYF. CDR3 in DNA: TGTGCCAGCGGACTAGGTCACACAGATACGCAGTATTTT. V and J are TRBV27 and TRBJ2-3; TRBD2 matches at 7 bases. This CDR3 is built from 13 residues. From germline, CDR1 is MNHEY and CDR2 SMNVEV (reference sequence). The ends lost 8 bases at V and 2 bases at J; junction bases unmatched: 4.

The rearrangement joins TRBV7-9 to TRBJ2-1; no firm D call. Germline-derived CDR1 and CDR2 are SEHNR and FQNEAQ (reference sequence). Deletions cut 5 bases from V and 7 bases from J, with 18 bases between. The CDR3 extends over 15 amino acids. The CDR3 sequence: CASSTHTEFWNEQFF. CDR3 in DNA: TGTGCCAGCAGCACCCACACGGAGTTTTGGAATGAGCAGTTCTTC.

This clonotype has at least ten counts. V is TRBV2 and J is TRBJ2-7, with a possible D match to TRBD2 (5 bases). V lost 3 bases and J 2 bases, leaving 11 bases between the germline ends. Germline CDR1 reads SNHLY; CDR2 reads FYNNEI. The CDR3 loop spans 14 amino acids. CDR3 residues: CASSDEGGPYEQYF. CDR3 DNA: TGTGCCAGCAGTGATGAGGGTGGCCCCTACGAGCAGTACTTC. The variable domain in full, completed from reference TRBV2 and TRBJ2-7, reads EPEVTQTPSHQVTQMGQEVILRCVPISNHLYFYWYRQILGQKVEFLVSFYNNEISEKSEIFDDQFSVERPDGSNFTLKIRSTKLEDSAMYFCASSDEGGPYEQYFGPGTRLTVT.

This clonotype was picked up many times. The chain is built from TRBV6-1 and TRBJ2-7; TRBD1 matches at 9 bases. The J segment lost 1 base and the V segment lost 6 bases, leaving 4 bases of the junction unmatched. CDR3 length: 14 residues. Germline V gene data show CDR1 as MNHNS and CDR2 as SASEGT. The CDR3 is CASSRDRESYEQYF. CDR3 coding DNA: TGTGCCAGCAGCCGGGACAGGGAATCCTACGAGCAGTACTTC.

This clonotype was observed at least ten times. This chain uses TRBV28 with TRBJ1-4; 8 bases map to TRBD1. The CDR3 totals 15 residues. Germline V lookup: CDR1 MDHEN, CDR2 SYDVKM. V gave up 6 bases and J gave up 8 bases; unmatched junction bases: 11. CDR3 sequence reads: CASSPGPDRVEKLFF. The CDR3 region has the DNA TGTGCCAGCAGCCCCGGCCCGGACAGGGTGGAAAAACTGTTTTTT.

This clonotype was picked up many times. The rearrangement links TRBV15 to TRBJ2-1, with 11 nucleotides matching TRBD1. Per germline, CDR1 LNHNV and CDR2 YYDKDF (reference sequence). The V and J ends lost 3 bases and 9 bases, in that order; junction bases with no gene match: 4. The CDR3 contains 14 residues. Written as DNA, the CDR3 is TGTGCCACCAGCAGGGACAGGGGGCGAACTGAGCAGTTCTTC. Its protein is CATSRDRGRTEQFF.

This sequence joins TRBV19 and TRBJ2-3, with 10 nucleotides matching TRBD1. The CDR3 length is 15 residues. J gave up 3 bases and V 4 bases, and 4 bases lay outside the gene matches. CDR1 is LNHDA, CDR2 SQIVND, per germline (reference sequence). The CDR3 here is CASSTGQGWTDTQYF. In nucleotides, the CDR3 is TGTGCCAGTAGTACGGGACAGGGGTGGACAGATACGCAGTATTTT. The full variable domain, completed using reference TRBV19 and TRBJ2-3, is DGGITQSPKYLFRKEGQNVTLSCEQNLNHDAMYWYRQDPGQGLRLIYYSQIVNDFQKGDIAEGYSVSREKKESFPLTVTSAQKNPTAFYLCASSTGQGWTDTQYFGPGTRLTVL.

The CDR3, as DNA: TGTGCCAGCAGTTTAAGACAGGTTAATGGCTACACCTTC. This encodes CASSLRQVNGYTF. The rearrangement joins TRBV2 to TRBJ1-2; possible D gene TRBD1, 6 bases. This CDR3 contains 13 residues. Germline CDR1 SNHLY, CDR2 FYNNEI. Trimming removed 5 bases from V and 6 bases from J, with 13 bases in between.

This clonotype was observed a handful of times. CDR3 nucleotides: TGTGCCATTCGGACACCGAATCAGCCCCAGCATTTT. Protein product: CAIRTPNQPQHF. The chain links TRBV28 to TRBJ1-5, with D possibly matching TRBD1 (5 bases). This CDR3 contains 12 residues. In germline, CDR1 is MDHEN, CDR2 SYDVKM. With 10 bases removed from V and 4 bases from J, the gap between germline ends came to 11 bases.

As regards this clonotype: This may come from a read error, since a much larger clone is one base off. The V gene is TRBV18, the J gene TRBJ1-2, with D possibly being TRBD1 (6 bases). This CDR3 spans 13 amino acids. Germline-derived CDR1 and CDR2 are KGHSH and LQKENI. Here the CDR3 DNA reads TGTGCCAGCCCACCGGACAGCATCTATGACTACACCTTC. This translates into CASPPDSIYDYTF.

On this clonotype: Given the absence of the conserved phenylalanine or tryptophan at the CDR3 end, a read error is likely. This rearrangement joins TRBV28 to TRBJ1-2, with D perhaps TRBD1 (5 bases). The CDR3 sequence is 15 residues long. The germline V and J ends were trimmed by 6 bases and 2 bases, with 16 bases remaining between them. Per the germline V gene, CDR1 is MDHEN and CDR2 is SYDVKM. CDR3 nucleotides: TGTGCCAGCAGCAGAACCGGGACCCAGAACTATGGCTACACCATC. Translated: CASSRTGTQNYGYTI.

This clonotype was counted ten times or more. The V and J genes are TRBV6-1 and TRBJ2-6; unclear D gene. V was shortened by 5 bases and J by 0 bases, with 11 bases between the two germline ends. The CDR3 has 16 amino acids. The germline V gene encodes CDR1 MNHNS and CDR2 SASEGT. The CDR3 loop reads CASSYARPSGANVLTF. The DNA of the CDR3 is TGTGCCAGCAGTTATGCCCGTCCCTCTGGGGCCAACGTCCTGACTTTC.

The V call is TRBV4-2, the J call TRBJ1-1; D is undetermined. Germline-derived CDR1 and CDR2 are LGHNA and YNFKEQ. V was shortened by 0 bases and J by 11 bases, with 10 bases between the two germline ends. This CDR3 is built from 12 residues. As DNA, the CDR3 is TGTGCCAGCAGCCAAGAGCCAGGTTTTGCTTTCTTT. The encoded protein is CASSQEPGFAFF.

This clonotype was observed at least ten times. The V gene is TRBV7-9, the J gene TRBJ2-1, with 8 bases identical to TRBD2. Trimming removed 5 bases from V and 5 bases from J; junction bases left unmatched: 11. Per the germline V gene, CDR1 is SEHNR and CDR2 is FQNEAQ (reference sequence). The CDR3 runs to 16 residues. Written as DNA, the CDR3 is TGTGCCAGCAGCCCAGCCCTCCAGCGGGGGAACAATGAGCAGTTCTTC. It specifies CASSPALQRGNNEQFF.

The rearrangement uses TRBV4-1 and TRBJ2-5; D gene ambiguous. Trimming shortened V by 4 bases and J by 4 bases, and 10 bases separated the two germline ends. CDR1 MGHRA and CDR2 YSYEKL come from the germline V gene. The CDR3 loop spans 13 amino acids. The CDR3 loop reads CASSLLQSETQYF. DNA of the CDR3: TGCGCCAGCAGCCTACTCCAGTCAGAGACCCAGTACTTC.

Ten or more counts support this clonotype. V usage is TRBV20-1 and J usage is TRBJ2-2; D not resolved. Germline loops: CDR1 DFQATT, CDR2 SNEGSKA (reference sequence). CDR3 length: 14 amino acids. V was pared by 4 bases and J by 0 bases, with 9 bases between. The CDR3 here is CSATLLANTGELFF. The CDR3 DNA reads TGCAGTGCTACGCTCCTAGCGAACACCGGGGAGCTGTTTTTT.

This clonotype has a count of ten or more. The chain is built from TRBV28 and TRBJ2-1; D call uncertain. V shed 5 bases and J shed 4 bases, with 18 bases lying between them. Germline CDR1 and CDR2: MDHEN and SYDVKM. The CDR3 is 16 amino acids. CDR3 sequence: CASSHRTSSTYNEQFF. For the CDR3, the DNA is TGTGCCAGCAGTCACCGAACCTCCTCAACTTACAATGAGCAGTTCTTC.

This clonotype has only a few counts. This chain connects TRBV7-9 to TRBJ2-1, with a weak D call TRBD1 (8 bases). CDR3 length equals 20 residues. CDR1 and CDR2 (germline): SEHNR, FQNEAQ (reference sequence). The germline V and J ends were trimmed by 5 bases and 0 bases, with 26 bases remaining between them. CDR3 residues: CASSPDPRQGTGGSYNEQFF. The CDR3 DNA is TGTGCCAGCAGCCCTGATCCGAGACAGGGGACGGGAGGCTCCTACAATGAGCAGTTCTTC.

This clonotype was recorded many times. The rearrangement joins TRBV28 to TRBJ2-1, with 10 bases fitting TRBD2. Germline V lookup: CDR1 MDHEN, CDR2 SYDVKM. J gave up 4 bases and V 5 bases, and 20 bases lay outside the gene matches. The CDR3 contains 20 residues. The CDR3 region is CASSGTGTSVRGWFYNEQFF. CDR3 in DNA: TGTGCCAGCAGTGGGACCGGGACTAGCGTAAGGGGGTGGTTTTACAATGAGCAGTTCTTC.

This clonotype has at least ten counts. This chain links TRBV5-1 with TRBJ2-2, with D unclear. The length of the CDR3 is 12 residues. Trimming took 6 bases from V and 6 from J, leaving 9 bases between them. CDR1 and CDR2 (germline): SGHRS, YFSETQ. CDR3 sequence (DNA): TGCGCCAGCACCACCCACGCCGGGGAGCTGTTTTTT. Translated: CASTTHAGELFF. Supplemented by reference TRBV5-1 and TRBJ2-2, the full variable domain reads KAGVTQTPRYLIKTRGQQVTLSCSPISGHRSVSWYQQTPGQGLQFLFEYFSETQRNKGNFPGRFSGRQFSNSRSEMNVSTLELGDSALYLCASTTHAGELFFGEGSRLTVL.

This clonotype has a count of ten or more. J is TRBJ1-1 and V is TRBV12-5, with D unclear. Germline V lookup: CDR1 LGHNT, CDR2 FRNRAP. The ends were cut back, 0 bases at V and 5 bases at J, with 22 bases in the middle. CDR3 length equals 18 residues. The DNA of the CDR3 is TGTGCTAGTGGTTTGGTAATGGCCTCAATTAAAGAGAAAACTGAAGCTTTCTTT. Its protein is CASGLVMASIKEKTEAFF. The full variable domain, rest sourced from reference TRBV12-5 and TRBJ1-1, is DARVTQTPRHKVTEMGQEVTMRCQPILGHNTVFWYRQTMMQGLELLAYFRNRAPLDDSGMPKDRFSAEMPDATLATLKIQPSEPRDSAVYFCASGLVMASIKEKTEAFFGQGTRLTVV.

This clonotype was seen a handful of times. The V and J genes are TRBV27 and TRBJ2-7; D might be TRBD1 (5 bases). Germline lookup yields CDR1 MNHEY and CDR2 SMNVEV (reference sequence). CDR3 length: 16 amino acids. Trimming left V 3 bases short and J 3 bases short, with 18 bases between. This chain's CDR3 is CASSFLYRTKDYEQYF. The CDR3 DNA follows: TGTGCCAGCAGTTTTCTGTACAGGACCAAGGACTACGAGCAGTACTTC.

This clonotype was picked up many times. The chain is built from TRBV5-1 and TRBJ1-1; perhaps TRBD1 as D (6 bases). Germline values: CDR1 SGHRS, CDR2 YFSETQ. Trimming stripped 4 bases from V and 1 base from J, with 14 bases between. The CDR3 length is 15 residues. The DNA for the CDR3 is TGCGCCAGCAGCACACTCGGACAGAAGAACACTGAAGCTTTCTTT. Amino acids: CASSTLGQKNTEAFF.

This clonotype was counted ten times or more. The rearrangement joins TRBV7-9 to TRBJ2-7; TRBD2 matches at 8 bases. The CDR3 extends over 13 amino acids. Per germline, CDR1 SEHNR and CDR2 FQNEAQ (reference sequence). With V trimmed by 6 bases and J by 5 bases, 6 bases remained unmatched. CDR3 residues: CASRPEAGDEQYF. The CDR3 DNA reads as TGTGCCAGCAGGCCCGAAGCGGGAGACGAGCAGTACTTC. Full variable domain (remainder filled in from reference TRBV7-9 and TRBJ2-7): DTGVSQNPRHKITKRGQNVTFRCDPISEHNRLYWYRQTLGQGPEFLTYFQNEAQLEKSRLLSDRFSAERPKGSFSTLEIQRTEQGDSAMYLCASRPEAGDEQYFGPGTRLTVT.

This clonotype was detected many times. The genes are TRBV18 and TRBJ1-5; D possibly corresponds to TRBD1 (5 bases). Trimming took off 5 bases at V and 6 bases at J, with 17 bases between the two ends. Per the germline V gene, CDR1 is KGHSH and CDR2 is LQKENI. This CDR3 comprises 15 residues. Here the CDR3 DNA reads TGTGCCAGCTCAAATGGGCTCGCGGGGGGTCAGCCCCAGCATTTT. Translating it yields CASSNGLAGGQPQHF.